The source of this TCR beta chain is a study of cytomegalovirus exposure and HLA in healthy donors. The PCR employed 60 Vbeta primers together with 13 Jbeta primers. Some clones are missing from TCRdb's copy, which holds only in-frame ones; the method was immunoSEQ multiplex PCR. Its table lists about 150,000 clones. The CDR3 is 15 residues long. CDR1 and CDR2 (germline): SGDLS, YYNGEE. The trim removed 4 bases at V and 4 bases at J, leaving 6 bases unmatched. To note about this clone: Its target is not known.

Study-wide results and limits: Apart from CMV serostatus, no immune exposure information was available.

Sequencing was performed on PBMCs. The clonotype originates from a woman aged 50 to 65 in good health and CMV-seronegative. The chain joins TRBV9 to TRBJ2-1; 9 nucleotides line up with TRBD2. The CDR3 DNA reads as TGTGCCAGCAGCTCCCCGACTAGCGGATACAATGAGCAGTTCTTC. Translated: CASSSPTSGYNEQFF.